The sequence of this T cell receptor beta chain was determined in a study of T cells expressing NK-cell markers. TCRdb reanalyzed the 5' RACE reads, giving one entry per CDR3 protein sequence and no DNA. This sample's table has some 450,000 distinct CDR3 sequences. The TCR originated in a woman between 18 and 75 years old in good health. Sequenced: blood T cells: a sorted CD56 or NKG2C T cell subset, CD4+ or CD8+ T cells, or bulk PBMC T cells (not recorded which).

The CDR3 spells CASSQGEGRPGANVLTF. V and J are TRBV4-3 and TRBJ2-6; without DNA, the TCRdb call of TRBD2 cannot be checked. Looked up from germline, CDR1 is LGHNA and CDR2 is YSLEER. The CDR3 has 17 amino acids.